The 23 T cell receptor beta chains in this list originate from one sample, sequenced in a study of CD8+ T cells in alopecia areata. RNA was isolated and reverse transcribed to cDNA, the sequencing template. Sequenced by immunoSEQ multiplex PCR; TCRdb stores in-frame clones only, minus some. Altogether 270,000 or so clones were found in the sample, and no singletons occur. Pooled cells of cutaneous lymph node origin were sorted on CD4, CD8alpha, NKG2D, NKG2ACE and other markers. Sequenced: CD4+ T cells sorted from a lymph node. Receptors were obtained from a C3H/HeJ mouse with alopecia areata. The strain is characterized by the MHC haplotype H2-k.

This clone was observed a few times. Gene names follow the mouse nomenclature. Read sequence stops 3 residues before the CDR3 end, and the germline J gene provides the missing end. The gene calls are TRBV19 and TRBJ1-6, with 11 nucleotides matching TRBD1. TRBJ1-6 is an open reading frame, and its role is uncertain. The length of the CDR3 is 14 residues. Germline V gene sequence: CDR1 FNHDT, CDR2 SITEND (reference sequence). Trimming at V came to 4 bases and at J to 7 bases, leaving 1 base not matched to a gene. CDR3 amino acids: CASSWTGGNSPLYF. The DNA read from the CDR3 is TGTGCCAGCAGTTGGACAGGGGGCAATTCGCCC.

Comment on this clone: The gene symbols are mouse symbols. The read falls 4 residues short of the CDR3 end, and the missing part is taken from the germline J gene. V usage is TRBV4 and J usage is TRBJ2-7; 10 bases match TRBD1. Germline V lookup: CDR1 LGHDT, CDR2 YNNKQL (reference sequence). The CDR3 has 13 residues. Germline trimming cut 5 bases from V and 3 bases from J; bases unmatched to any gene: 1. The CDR3 DNA, read in part, is TGTGCCAGCAGCCGGACAGGGGGCTAT. Translating it yields CASSRTGGY. The CDR3 reads in full as CASSRTGGYEQYF.

This clone was detected a few times. Any gene name here is a mouse gene name. The sequenced part of the CDR3 DNA is TGTGCCAGCAGACCTCGGGACAGCTATGCT. As protein: CASRPRDSYA. The entire CDR3 reads CASRPRDSYAEQFF. The rearrangement joins TRBV13-3 to TRBJ2-1; 7 bases align to TRBD1. The CDR3 extends 4 residues past the end of the read, so its final part is completed from the germline J gene. J lost 3 bases, V lost 5 bases, and 5 bases had no gene match. Per germline, CDR1 NNHDY and CDR2 SYVADS. CDR3 length: 14 amino acids.

This clone came up many times. Here the gene names and germline are mouse. The read terminates 4 residues before the CDR3 end, so the remaining end is supplied by the germline J gene. The chain couples TRBV13-1 to TRBJ2-2; D may be TRBD1 (6 bases). The length of the CDR3 is 13 residues. Germline CDR1 and CDR2: NSHNY and SYGAGN. The CDR3 loop reads CASSDAGVGQLYF. The sequenced part of the CDR3 DNA is TGTGCCAGCAGTGATGCAGGGGTCGGG.

Comment on this clone: The gene symbols are mouse symbols. The read terminates 4 residues ahead of where the CDR3 ends, so the germline J gene completes it. The gene calls are TRBV1 and TRBJ1-1, with a tentative D call TRBD1 (5 bases). CDR1 and CDR2 from the germline V gene are NSQYPW and LRSPGD (reference sequence). The CDR3 length is 12 residues. CDR3 bases read: TGCACCTGCAGTGCGCTGGGGGAA. Protein: CTCSALGE. The whole CDR3 region reads CTCSALGEEVFF. Looking up the rest from reference TRBV1 and TRBJ1-1 gives the full variable domain: VTLLEQNPRWRLVPRGQAVNLRCILKNSQYPWMSWYQQDLQKQLQWLFTLRSPGDKEVKSLPGADYLATRVTDTELRLQVANMSQGRTLYCTCSALGEEVFFGKGTRLTVV.

The sample holds a few counts of this clone. Gene names and germline refer to mouse. From the germline J gene comes the end of the CDR3, since the read stops 4 residues before it. The V gene is TRBV17, the J gene TRBJ2-7, with 8 positions matching TRBD2. CDR3 length equals 14 residues. V lost 3 bases to trimming and J lost 2 bases; unmatched junction nucleotides: 3. Germline CDR1 is MNHDT and CDR2 is YYDKIL. The CDR3 loop is CASSSFGGAYEQYF. CDR3 DNA (partial): TGTGCTAGCAGTAGTTTTGGGGGGGCCTAT.

Of note for this clone: Mouse names are used for the genes. The read terminates 4 residues ahead of where the CDR3 ends, so the germline J gene completes it. This CDR3 is also generated by other DNA sequences in the sample. V is TRBV1 and J is TRBJ2-5; tentatively, D is TRBD2 (6 bases). Germline-derived CDR1 and CDR2 are NSQYPW and LRSPGD (reference sequence). The V end was cut by 0 bases, the J end by 2 bases, with 9 bases between. CDR3 length equals 15 residues. The sequenced CDR3 bases are TGCACCTGCAGTGCAGATTCGGGGGGCCAAGAC. Protein sequence: CTCSADSGGQD. The full CDR3 protein reads CTCSADSGGQDTQYF.

This clone has just a few counts. Gene names and germline refer to mouse. The CDR3 spells CASGGGLGYYEQYF. The CDR3 bases that were read are TGTGCCAGCGGTGGGGGACTGGGGTACTAT. The chain employs TRBV13-2 and TRBJ2-7, with 10 bases lining up with TRBD2. The sequence runs out 4 residues before the end of the CDR3; the remainder is reconstructed from the germline J gene. Per the germline V gene, CDR1 is NNHNN and CDR2 is SYGAGS (reference sequence). CDR3 length: 14 amino acids. V was pared by 3 bases and J by 3 bases, with 3 bases of the junction left unmatched.

Of note for this clone: The gene names given are mouse names. The read ends 4 residues shy of where the CDR3 ends; the end is completed using the germline J gene. This chain joins TRBV13-1 and TRBJ2-7, with D possibly TRBD2 on 6 matching bases. Germline CDR1 and CDR2: NSHNY and SYGAGN. Trimming left V 4 bases short and J 3 bases short, with 11 bases between. This CDR3 has 13 amino acids. CDR3 bases read: TGTGCCAGCAGTCTGGCTGGGGACTAT. It translates to CASSLAGDY. The full CDR3 is CASSLAGDYEQYF.

This clone was found a few times. A read error may produce the germline difference seen at one junction end. Germline and genes: mouse. Read coverage stops 4 residues before the CDR3 terminus; the germline J gene supplies the remainder. The chain recombines TRBV17 with TRBJ2-5; 9 bases fit TRBD2. The CDR3 is 16 amino acids. Germline CDR1 is MNHDT and CDR2 is YYDKIL. The CDR3 DNA, read in part, is TGTACTAGCAGTAGAGATCTCTGGGGGGGCCAAGAC. Its translation is CTSSRDLWGGQD. The full CDR3 is CTSSRDLWGGQDTQYF.

A word on this clone: Gene names are mouse gene names. The read gets to within 4 residues of the CDR3 end, and the germline J gene fills in the rest. The V gene is TRBV19, the J gene TRBJ1-1; 10 nucleotides line up with TRBD1. The germline V gene has CDR1 FNHDT and CDR2 SITEND (reference sequence). The CDR3 spans 14 residues. Trimming took 4 bases from V and 4 from J; bases not matched to a gene: 4. This CDR3 reads CASSRQGAGTEVFF. The sequenced part of the CDR3 DNA is TGTGCCAGCAGTCGACAGGGGGCTGGCACA.

Remarks on this clone: Mouse gene names apply. The read finishes 4 residues shy of the CDR3 end, and the germline J gene is used to complete it. The V and J genes are TRBV1 and TRBJ2-7; no clear D. V was trimmed by 4 bases and J by 0 bases, leaving 7 bases between them. The germline V gene has CDR1 NSQYPW and CDR2 LRSPGD (reference sequence). This CDR3 region has 13 residues. CDR3 in amino acids: CTCSGHHSYEQYF. Partial CDR3 DNA: TGCACCTGCAGTGGACACCACTCCTAT. Drawing the rest from reference TRBV1 and TRBJ2-7, the complete variable domain is VTLLEQNPRWRLVPRGQAVNLRCILKNSQYPWMSWYQQDLQKQLQWLFTLRSPGDKEVKSLPGADYLATRVTDTELRLQVANMSQGRTLYCTCSGHHSYEQYFGPGTRLTVL.

In its sample, this clone was seen many times. Any gene name here is a mouse gene name. The sequenced fragment ends 4 residues before the CDR3 boundary, so the rest is inferred from the germline J gene. The V and J genes are TRBV13-1 and TRBJ2-1; a weak D match, TRBD1 (6 bases). Trimming shortened V by 3 bases and J by 2 bases, and 9 bases separated the two germline ends. Germline loops: CDR1 NSHNY, CDR2 SYGAGN. The length of the CDR3 is 14 residues. The CDR3 sequence is CASSVRGDYAEQFF. The sequenced part of the CDR3 DNA is TGTGCCAGCAGTGTCAGGGGTGACTATGCT.

Worth noting for this clone: Mouse names are used for the genes. The read ends 4 residues shy of where the CDR3 ends; the end is completed using the germline J gene. V is TRBV13-1 and J is TRBJ1-1, with D tentatively TRBD1 (5 bases). Germline CDR1 is NSHNY and CDR2 is SYGAGN. The V gene lost 0 bases and the J gene lost 1 base, with 10 bases spanning the gap. The CDR3 spans 15 residues. CDR3 sequence: CASSDAGGVNTEVFF. CDR3 DNA, as far as it was read: TGTGCCAGCAGTGATGCTGGGGGGGTGAACACA.

Comments on this clone: Any gene name here is a mouse gene name. The read falls 4 residues short of the CDR3 end, and the missing part is taken from the germline J gene. Other nucleotide sequences in the sample specify the same CDR3. The chain is built from TRBV19 and TRBJ1-1; D unclear. CDR1 and CDR2 (germline): FNHDT, SITEND (reference sequence). The CDR3 runs to 13 residues. Trimming stripped 1 base from V and 0 bases from J, with 4 bases between. This CDR3 is CASSILANTEVFF. CDR3 bases read: TGTGCCAGCAGTATACTTGCAAACACA. Full variable domain (remainder filled in from reference TRBV19 and TRBJ1-1): GGIITQTPKFLIGQEGQKLTLKCQQNFNHDTMYWYRQDSGKGLRLIYYSITENDLQKGDLSEGYDASREKKSSFSLTVTSAQKNEMAVFLCASSILANTEVFFGKGTRLTVV.

To note about this clone: Gene names denote mouse genes. This sample includes further DNA sequences coding for the same CDR3. The CDR3 loop is CAWSLAGGDSDYTF. CDR3 DNA (partial): TGTGCCTGGAGTCTAGCAGGGGGAGACTCC. The rearrangement links TRBV31 to TRBJ1-2; 7 bases match TRBD1. The read finishes 4 residues shy of the CDR3 end, and the germline J gene is used to complete it. The CDR3 is made up of 14 amino acids. Trimming cost V 0 bases and J 3 bases; bases outside gene matches: 4. Germline V gene data show CDR1 as GKSSPN and CDR2 as SITVG.

In this sample, this clone turned up a few times. The genes and germline here are from mouse. The sequenced part of the CDR3 DNA is TGTGCCAGCAGTGAATCAGGCTAT. It is translated as CASSESGY. The whole CDR3 protein reads CASSESGYEQYF. The chain couples TRBV13-1 to TRBJ2-7; D gene uncertain. The read comes to an end 4 residues before the CDR3 does, leaving the germline J gene to fill in the end. CDR3 length: 12 amino acids. Germline CDR1 reads NSHNY; CDR2 reads SYGAGN. The V end was cut by 2 bases, the J end by 3 bases, with 6 bases between.

This clone was counted a few times. These gene names are mouse names. The read terminates 4 residues before the CDR3 end, so the remaining end is supplied by the germline J gene. The rearrangement links TRBV1 to TRBJ2-3; TRBD2 aligns across 10 bases. The CDR3 covers 15 residues. Germline CDR1 and CDR2: NSQYPW and LRSPGD (reference sequence). The CDR3 DNA, read in part, is TGCACCTGCAGTGCAGTTCTGGGGGGGCGAGAA. This codes for CTCSAVLGGRE. The complete CDR3 reads CTCSAVLGGRETLYF.

A word on this clone: The gene symbols are mouse symbols. Read sequence stops 4 residues before the CDR3 end, and the germline J gene provides the missing end. This rearrangement joins TRBV13-1 to TRBJ2-7; 10 bases align to TRBD2. CDR1 is NSHNY, CDR2 SYGAGN, per germline. The CDR3 totals 15 residues. The covered CDR3 bases are TGTGCCAGCAGTGATGCGGAGGACTGGGGGAAT. Translating gives CASSDAEDWGN. The whole CDR3 protein is CASSDAEDWGNEQYF.

This clone was counted ten times or more. Any gene name here is a mouse gene name. The read terminates 4 residues before the CDR3 end, so the remaining end is supplied by the germline J gene. V gene TRBV5 combines with J gene TRBJ2-7, with a possible D match to TRBD1 (6 bases). The CDR3 is made up of 14 amino acids. Trimming took 4 bases from V and 0 from J, leaving 10 bases between them. The germline gives CDR1 LGHNA, CDR2 YNLKQL (reference sequence). CDR3 DNA (partial): TGTGCCAGCAGCCCCCAGGGGAGCTCCTAT. Amino acids: CASSPQGSSY. The CDR3 reads in full as CASSPQGSSYEQYF.

Only a few counts were recorded for this clone. Gene names follow the mouse nomenclature. The CDR3 is cut off 4 residues early in the read; its end comes from the germline J gene. The gene calls are TRBV1 and TRBJ2-3; D not certain. Trimming took 2 bases from V and 0 from J, leaving 6 bases between them. There are 14 residues in the CDR3. CDR1 NSQYPW and CDR2 LRSPGD come from the germline V gene (reference sequence). The part of the CDR3 DNA that was read is TGCACCTGCAGTGCATCTGTTAGTGCAGAA. Translated: CTCSASVSAE. The complete CDR3 protein is CTCSASVSAETLYF. Full variable domain (rest looked up from reference TRBV1 and TRBJ2-3): VTLLEQNPRWRLVPRGQAVNLRCILKNSQYPWMSWYQQDLQKQLQWLFTLRSPGDKEVKSLPGADYLATRVTDTELRLQVANMSQGRTLYCTCSASVSAETLYFGSGTRLTVL.

To note about this clone: The genes are named according to mouse. The missing CDR3 end, 3 residues past where the read stops, is filled in from the germline J gene. The chain joins TRBV5 to TRBJ1-6; tentative D call: TRBD1 (5 bases). TRBJ1-6 is an ORF; its function is uncertain. Between the trimmed V and J ends, which lost 4 bases and 0 bases, there was a span of 10 bases. Germline-derived CDR1 and CDR2 are LGHNA and YNLKQL (reference sequence). The CDR3 consists of 16 residues. The chain's CDR3 is CASSPDSYSYNSPLYF. CDR3 DNA, as far as it was read: TGTGCCAGCAGCCCCGACAGTTATTCCTATAATTCGCCC.

At least ten counts were recorded for this clone. Germline and genes here are mouse. The missing CDR3 end, 4 residues past where the read stops, is filled in from the germline J gene. Other DNA sequences in this specimen translate into the identical CDR3. This chain joins TRBV1 and TRBJ2-1; 10 bases line up with TRBD1. CDR1 NSQYPW and CDR2 LRSPGD come from the germline V gene (reference sequence). Trimming cost V 3 bases and J 2 bases; bases outside gene matches: 1. There are 15 residues in the CDR3. Partial CDR3 DNA: TGCACCTGCAGTGCCGGGACAGGGGACTATGCT. Its protein is CTCSAGTGDYA. The full CDR3 protein reads CTCSAGTGDYAEQFF.